This TCR beta chain came from a study of blood T cells in healthy people across ages. Findings and caveats of the study: Estimates of diversity drawn from one million T cells were considered underestimates.

On this clonotype itself: Its specificity is not known.

V lost 7 bases, J lost 7 bases, and 15 bases lay in between. This CDR3 is built from 14 residues. Germline CDR1 reads SGHRS; CDR2 reads YFSETQ. The use of a sample-barcoded 5' primer and a J-beta primer mix characterized a second PCR of roughly 7 to 12 cycles. Each cDNA molecule carried a tag from a template-switch adaptor that contained 12 random nucleotides. CDR3-containing paired-end reads numbered at least 3 million in each sample. TCRdb re-analysed the 5' RACE reads in MiXCR, keeping a single row per CDR3 protein. The sample shows hundreds of thousands of distinct CDR3 sequences, around 50% of them seen only once.

Sequencing used blood. This chain connects TRBV5-1 to TRBJ1-6; no firm D call. The receptor comes from a man between 35 and 55 years old in good health. CDR3 sequence reads: CASASNSGNSPLHF. CDR3 sequence (DNA): TGCGCCAGCGCGAGTAATTCGGGGAATTCACCCCTCCACTTT.